This section outlines one T cell receptor beta chain sequence together with its context. The data were obtained in a study of shared clonotypes between healthy human individuals. CDR3 length: 13 residues. The germline V gene has CDR1 LGHNA and CDR2 YSLEER. V lost 2 bases, J lost 7 bases, and 9 bases lay in between. Measured with immunoSEQ multiplex PCR; TCRdb has only the in-frame clones, and not every one. The data contain millions of clones, approximately 94% of them singletons. CD45RO-negative, CCR7-selected cells formed the naive CD8 fraction, which excluded terminally differentiated effector memory CD45RA+ cells.

This chain uses TRBV4-3 with TRBJ1-5; D gene ambiguous. The source material was naive CD8+ T cells sorted from blood. This receptor was identified in a man aged 18 to 29 in good health. CDR3 in DNA: TGCGCCAGCAGCCAACGGGTGGGACAGCCCCAGCATTTT. Its protein is CASSQRVGQPQHF.